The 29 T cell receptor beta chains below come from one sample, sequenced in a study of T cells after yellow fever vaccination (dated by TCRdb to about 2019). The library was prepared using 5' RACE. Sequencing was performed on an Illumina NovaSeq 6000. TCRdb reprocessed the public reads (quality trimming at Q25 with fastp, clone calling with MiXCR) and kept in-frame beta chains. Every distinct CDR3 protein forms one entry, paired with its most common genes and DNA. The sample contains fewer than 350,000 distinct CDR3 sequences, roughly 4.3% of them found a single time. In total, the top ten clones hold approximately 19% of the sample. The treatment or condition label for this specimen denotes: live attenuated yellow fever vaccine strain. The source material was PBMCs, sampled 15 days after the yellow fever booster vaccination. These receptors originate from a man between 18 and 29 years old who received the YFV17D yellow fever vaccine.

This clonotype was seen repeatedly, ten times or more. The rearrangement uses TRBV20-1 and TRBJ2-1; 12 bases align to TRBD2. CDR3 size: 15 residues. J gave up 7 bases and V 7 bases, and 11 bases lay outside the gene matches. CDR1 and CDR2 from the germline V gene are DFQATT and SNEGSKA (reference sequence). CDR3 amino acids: CSGTRTSGVRNEQFF. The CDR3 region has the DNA TGCAGTGGCACCAGGACTAGCGGGGTTAGAAATGAGCAGTTCTTC.

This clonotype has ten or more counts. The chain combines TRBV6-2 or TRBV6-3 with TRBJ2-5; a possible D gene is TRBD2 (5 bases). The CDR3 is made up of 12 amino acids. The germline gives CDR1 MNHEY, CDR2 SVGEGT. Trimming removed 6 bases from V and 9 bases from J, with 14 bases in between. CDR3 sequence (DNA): TGTGCCAGCAGCGGTCGTAAGGGAGCCCAGTACTTC. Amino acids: CASSGRKGAQYF.

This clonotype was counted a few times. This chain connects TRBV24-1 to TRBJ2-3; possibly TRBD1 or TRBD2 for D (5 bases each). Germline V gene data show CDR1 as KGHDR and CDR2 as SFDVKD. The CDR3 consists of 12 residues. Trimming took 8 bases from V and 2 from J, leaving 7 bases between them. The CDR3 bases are TGTGCCACCATGGGGGACACAGATACGCAGTATTTT. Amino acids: CATMGDTDTQYF.

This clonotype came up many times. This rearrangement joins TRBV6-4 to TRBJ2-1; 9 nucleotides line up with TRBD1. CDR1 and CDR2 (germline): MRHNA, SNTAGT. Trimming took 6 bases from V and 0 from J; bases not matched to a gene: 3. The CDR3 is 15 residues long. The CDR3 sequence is CASSLTGGSYNEQFF. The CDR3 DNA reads TGTGCCAGCAGCCTGACAGGGGGCTCCTACAATGAGCAGTTCTTC.

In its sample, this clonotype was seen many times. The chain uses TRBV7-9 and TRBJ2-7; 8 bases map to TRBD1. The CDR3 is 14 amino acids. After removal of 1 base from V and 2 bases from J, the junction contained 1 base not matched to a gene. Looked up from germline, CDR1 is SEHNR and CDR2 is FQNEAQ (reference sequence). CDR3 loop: CASSLDRGAYEQYF. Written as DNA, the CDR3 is TGTGCCAGCAGCTTAGACAGGGGGGCCTACGAGCAGTACTTC.

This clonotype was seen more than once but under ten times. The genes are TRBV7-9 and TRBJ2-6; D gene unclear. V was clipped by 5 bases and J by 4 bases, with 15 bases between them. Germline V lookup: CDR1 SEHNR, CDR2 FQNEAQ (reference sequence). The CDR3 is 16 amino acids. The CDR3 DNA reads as TGTGCCAGCAGCCCCCCTGGGGAAACGGGGGCCAACGTCCTGACTTTC. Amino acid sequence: CASSPPGETGANVLTF.

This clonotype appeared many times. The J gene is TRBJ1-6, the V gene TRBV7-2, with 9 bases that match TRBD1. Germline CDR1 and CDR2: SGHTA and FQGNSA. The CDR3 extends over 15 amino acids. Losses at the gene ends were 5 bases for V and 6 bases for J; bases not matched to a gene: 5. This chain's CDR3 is CASSARDRANSPLHF. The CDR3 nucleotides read TGTGCCAGCAGCGCCCGGGACAGGGCTAATTCACCCCTCCACTTT.

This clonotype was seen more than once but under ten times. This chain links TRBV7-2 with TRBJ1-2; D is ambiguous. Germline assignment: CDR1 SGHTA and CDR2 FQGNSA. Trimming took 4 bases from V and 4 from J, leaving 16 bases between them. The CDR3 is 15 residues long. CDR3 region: CASSSISPIPYGYTF. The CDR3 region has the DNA TGTGCCAGCAGCTCGATTAGCCCGATCCCCTATGGCTACACCTTC.

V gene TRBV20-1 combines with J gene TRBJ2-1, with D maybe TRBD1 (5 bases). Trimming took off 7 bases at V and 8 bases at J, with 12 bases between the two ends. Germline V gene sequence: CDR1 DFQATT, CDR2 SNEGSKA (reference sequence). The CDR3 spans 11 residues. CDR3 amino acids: CSVQGFDEQFF. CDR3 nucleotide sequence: TGCAGTGTCCAGGGTTTTGATGAGCAGTTCTTC.

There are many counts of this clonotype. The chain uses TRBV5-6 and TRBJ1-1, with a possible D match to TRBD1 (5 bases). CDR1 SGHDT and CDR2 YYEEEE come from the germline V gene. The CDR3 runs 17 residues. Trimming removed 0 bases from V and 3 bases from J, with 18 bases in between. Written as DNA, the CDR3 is TGTGCCAGCAGCTTGGGGGGCCGGAATCGTTTCCACACTGAAGCTTTCTTT. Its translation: CASSLGGRNRFHTEAFF.

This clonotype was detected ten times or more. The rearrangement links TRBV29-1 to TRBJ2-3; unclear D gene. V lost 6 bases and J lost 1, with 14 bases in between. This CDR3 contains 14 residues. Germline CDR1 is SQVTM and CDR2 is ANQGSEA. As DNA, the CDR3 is TGCAGCGTCCAAGGCGGCCAAGGCACAGATACGCAGTATTTT. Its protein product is CSVQGGQGTDTQYF.

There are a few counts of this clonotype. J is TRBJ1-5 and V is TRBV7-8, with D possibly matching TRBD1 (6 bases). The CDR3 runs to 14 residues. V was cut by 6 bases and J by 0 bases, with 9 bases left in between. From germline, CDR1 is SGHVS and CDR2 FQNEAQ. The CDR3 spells CASSPGASNQPQHF. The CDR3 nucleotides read TGTGCCAGCAGTCCAGGGGCTAGCAATCAGCCCCAGCATTTT.

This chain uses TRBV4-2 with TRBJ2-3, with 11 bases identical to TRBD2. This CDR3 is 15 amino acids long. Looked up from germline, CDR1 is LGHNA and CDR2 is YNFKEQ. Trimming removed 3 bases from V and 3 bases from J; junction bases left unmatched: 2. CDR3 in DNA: TGTGCCAGCAGCCATAGCGGGGGGGCGACAGATACGCAGTATTTT. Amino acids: CASSHSGGATDTQYF.

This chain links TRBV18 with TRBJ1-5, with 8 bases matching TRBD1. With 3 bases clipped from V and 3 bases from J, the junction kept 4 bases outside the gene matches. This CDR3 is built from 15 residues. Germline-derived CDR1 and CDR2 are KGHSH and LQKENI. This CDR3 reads CASSPTGVVNQPQHF. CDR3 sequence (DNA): TGTGCCAGCTCACCGACAGGGGTTGTCAATCAGCCCCAGCATTTT.

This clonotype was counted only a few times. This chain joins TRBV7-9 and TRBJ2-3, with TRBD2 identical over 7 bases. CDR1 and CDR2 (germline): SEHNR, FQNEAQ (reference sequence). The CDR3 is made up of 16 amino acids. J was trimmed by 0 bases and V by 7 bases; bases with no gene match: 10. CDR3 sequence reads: CASIPFGRESTDTQYF. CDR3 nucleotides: TGTGCCAGCATCCCTTTTGGGCGGGAGAGCACAGATACGCAGTATTTT.

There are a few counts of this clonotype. This CDR3 reads CASSPAGRGQGYTF. In DNA, the CDR3 is TGTGCCAGCAGCCCAGCAGGGAGGGGGCAGGGCTACACCTTC. The genes are TRBV7-9 and TRBJ1-2; TRBD1 agrees at 7 bases. Germline V gene lookup returns CDR1 SEHNR and CDR2 FQNEAQ (reference sequence). The CDR3 has 14 residues. V was clipped by 5 bases and J by 8 bases; unmatched bases: 11. The variable domain in full, completed from reference TRBV7-9 and TRBJ1-2, reads DTGVSQNPRHKITKRGQNVTFRCDPISEHNRLYWYRQTLGQGPEFLTYFQNEAQLEKSRLLSDRFSAERPKGSFSTLEIQRTEQGDSAMYLCASSPAGRGQGYTFGSGTRLTVV.

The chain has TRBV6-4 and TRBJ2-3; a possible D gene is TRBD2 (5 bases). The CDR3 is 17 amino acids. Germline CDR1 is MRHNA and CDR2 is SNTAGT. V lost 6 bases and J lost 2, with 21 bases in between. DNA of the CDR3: TGTGCCAGCAGCAGGTCTGCAAGCGGCACTACCACAGATACGCAGTATTTT. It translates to CASSRSASGTTTDTQYF.

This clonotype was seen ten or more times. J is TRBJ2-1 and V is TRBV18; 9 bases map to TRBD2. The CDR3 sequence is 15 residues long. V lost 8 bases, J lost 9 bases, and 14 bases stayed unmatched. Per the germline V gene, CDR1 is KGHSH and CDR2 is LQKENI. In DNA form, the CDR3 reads TGTGCCAGCAACGTGATAGCGGGGGTTATGAGTGAGCAGTTCTTC. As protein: CASNVIAGVMSEQFF.

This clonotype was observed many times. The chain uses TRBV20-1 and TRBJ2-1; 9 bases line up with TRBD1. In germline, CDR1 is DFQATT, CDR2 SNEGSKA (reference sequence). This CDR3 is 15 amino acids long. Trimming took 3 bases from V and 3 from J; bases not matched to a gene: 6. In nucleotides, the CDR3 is TGCAGTGCTAGCGACGGGGGACAGGGCTACAATGAGCAGTTCTTC. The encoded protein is CSASDGGQGYNEQFF.

For the CDR3, the DNA is TGTGCCAGCAGCTTCTTTCAGGGATACAATGAGCAGTTCTTC. Protein product: CASSFFQGYNEQFF. The V call is TRBV7-9, the J call TRBJ2-1, with D possibly TRBD1 on 5 matching bases. Germline assignment: CDR1 SEHNR and CDR2 FQNEAQ (reference sequence). V lost 3 bases and J lost 4, with 10 bases in between. This CDR3 has 14 residues.

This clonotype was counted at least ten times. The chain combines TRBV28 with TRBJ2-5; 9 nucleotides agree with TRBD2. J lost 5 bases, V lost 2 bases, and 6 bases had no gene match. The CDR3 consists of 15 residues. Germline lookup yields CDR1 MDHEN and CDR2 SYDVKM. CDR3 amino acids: CASSLAGGRRETQYF. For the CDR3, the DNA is TGTGCCAGCAGTTTAGCGGGGGGGCGACGGGAGACCCAGTACTTC. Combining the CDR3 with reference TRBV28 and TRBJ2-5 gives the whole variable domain DVKVTQSSRYLVKRTGEKVFLECVQDMDHENMFWYRQDPGLGLRLIYFSYDVKMKEKGDIPEGYSVSREKKERFSLILESASTNQTSMYLCASSLAGGRRETQYFGPGTRLLVL.

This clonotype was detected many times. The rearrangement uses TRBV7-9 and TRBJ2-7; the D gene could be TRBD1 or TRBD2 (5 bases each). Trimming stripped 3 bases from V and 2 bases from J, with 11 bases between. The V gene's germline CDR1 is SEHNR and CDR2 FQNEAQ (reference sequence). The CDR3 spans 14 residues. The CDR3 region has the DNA TGTGCCAGCAGCTTTTCAGGGACCCCCTACGAGCAGTACGTC. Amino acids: CASSFSGTPYEQYV.

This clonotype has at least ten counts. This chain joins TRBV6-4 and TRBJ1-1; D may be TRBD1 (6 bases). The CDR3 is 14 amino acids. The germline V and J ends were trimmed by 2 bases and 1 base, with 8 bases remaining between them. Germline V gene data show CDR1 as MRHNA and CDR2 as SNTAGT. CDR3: CASSDGGSNTEAFF. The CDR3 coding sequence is TGTGCCAGCAGTGACGGGGGCTCGAACACTGAAGCTTTCTTT.

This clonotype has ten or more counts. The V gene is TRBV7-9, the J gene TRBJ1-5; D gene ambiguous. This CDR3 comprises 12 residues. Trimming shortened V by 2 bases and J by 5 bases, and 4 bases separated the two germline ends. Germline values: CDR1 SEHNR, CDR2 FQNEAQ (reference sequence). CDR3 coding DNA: TGTGCCAGCAGCTTACCGGATCAGCCCCAGCATTTT. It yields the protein CASSLPDQPQHF.

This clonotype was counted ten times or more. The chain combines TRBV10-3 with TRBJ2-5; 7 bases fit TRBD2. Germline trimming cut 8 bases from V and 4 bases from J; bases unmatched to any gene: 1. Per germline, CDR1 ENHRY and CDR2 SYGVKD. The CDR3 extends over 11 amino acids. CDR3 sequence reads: CAISGGETQYF. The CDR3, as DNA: TGTGCCATCTCGGGAGGAGAGACCCAGTACTTC.

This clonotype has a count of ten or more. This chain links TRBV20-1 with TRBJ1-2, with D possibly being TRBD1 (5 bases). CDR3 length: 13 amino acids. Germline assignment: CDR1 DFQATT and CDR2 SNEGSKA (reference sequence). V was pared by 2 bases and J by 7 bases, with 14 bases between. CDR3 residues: CSARTQGSGGYTF. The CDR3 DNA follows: TGCAGTGCTAGAACTCAGGGTTCGGGTGGCTACACCTTC.

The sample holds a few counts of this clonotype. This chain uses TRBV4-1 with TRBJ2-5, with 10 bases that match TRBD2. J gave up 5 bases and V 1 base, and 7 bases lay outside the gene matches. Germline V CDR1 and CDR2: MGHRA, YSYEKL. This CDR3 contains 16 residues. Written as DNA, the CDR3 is TGCGCCAGCAGCCAAGGGTCCAGCGGGGGGGTCGAGACCCAGTACTTC. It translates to CASSQGSSGGVETQYF.

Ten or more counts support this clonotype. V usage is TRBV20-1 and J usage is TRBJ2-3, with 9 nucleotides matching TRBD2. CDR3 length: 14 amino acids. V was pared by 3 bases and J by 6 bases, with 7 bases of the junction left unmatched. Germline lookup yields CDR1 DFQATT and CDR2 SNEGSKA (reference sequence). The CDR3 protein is CSARNSGGPDTQYF. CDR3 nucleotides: TGCAGTGCTAGGAACAGCGGGGGGCCGGATACGCAGTATTTT.

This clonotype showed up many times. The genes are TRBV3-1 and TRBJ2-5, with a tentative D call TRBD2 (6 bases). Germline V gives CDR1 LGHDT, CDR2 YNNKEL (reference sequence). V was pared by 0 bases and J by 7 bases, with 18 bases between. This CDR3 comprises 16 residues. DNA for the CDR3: TGTGCCAGCAGCCAAGAGCTGGGAGGAGGAGGTGGGACCCAGTACTTC. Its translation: CASSQELGGGGGTQYF.